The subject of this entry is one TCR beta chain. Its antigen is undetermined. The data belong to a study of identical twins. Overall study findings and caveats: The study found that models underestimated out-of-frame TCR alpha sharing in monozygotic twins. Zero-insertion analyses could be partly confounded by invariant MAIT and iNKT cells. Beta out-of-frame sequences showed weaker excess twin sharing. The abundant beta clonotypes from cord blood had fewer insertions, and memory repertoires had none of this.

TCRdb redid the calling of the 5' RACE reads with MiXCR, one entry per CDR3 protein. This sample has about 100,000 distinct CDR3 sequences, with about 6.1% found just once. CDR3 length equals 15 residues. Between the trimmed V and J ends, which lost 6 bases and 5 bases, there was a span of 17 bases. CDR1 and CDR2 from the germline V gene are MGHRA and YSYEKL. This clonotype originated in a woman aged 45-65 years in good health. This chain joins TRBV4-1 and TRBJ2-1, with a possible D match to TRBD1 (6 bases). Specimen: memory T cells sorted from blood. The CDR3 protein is CASSRRQVDNNEQFF. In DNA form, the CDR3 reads TGCGCCAGCAGTCGTCGACAGGTAGACAACAATGAGCAGTTCTTC.